This record covers a single T cell receptor beta chain. The method was immunoSEQ multiplex PCR; TCRdb's version includes in-frame clones alone and lacks a portion of them. The sample holds 100,000 or so clones, around four fifths seen once. V dropped 2 bases and J dropped 0 bases, with 9 bases sitting between them. The length of the CDR3 is 14 residues. The germline V gene has CDR1 SGHRS and CDR2 YFSETQ. The source of the sample is a study of blood T cell repertoires in COVID-19. The clonotype comes from an older man with active or convalescent COVID-19. This chain joins TRBV5-1 and TRBJ2-7, with D unclear. Sample: peripheral blood. The CDR3 protein is CASSFSGGSYEQYF. CDR3 DNA sequence: TGCGCCAGCAGCTTTTCCGGCGGCTCCTACGAGCAGTACTTC.